The 32 T cell receptor beta chains below all came from one sample that was sequenced in a study of T cell repertoires in cytomegalovirus infection. Antigens of these TCRs are unknown. TCRdb itself ran the reads through MiXCR, one entry per CDR3 protein. The sample carries roughly 280,000 distinct CDR3 sequences, about 20% recorded once. The specimen was cultured PBMCs, collected from culture after CMV antigen stimulation. The source is a human donor in good health (CMV status not recorded). Some clones in this sample may be carry-over from other donors' samples.

This clonotype has ten or more counts. J is TRBJ2-1 and V is TRBV7-6; TRBD2 agrees at 11 bases. The V gene end was trimmed by 3 bases and the J gene end by 6 bases; junction bases not matched to a gene: 4. The CDR3 totals 15 residues. Germline assignment: CDR1 SGHVS and CDR2 FNYEAQ. The CDR3 here is CASSFKLAGVNEQFF. CDR3 nucleotide sequence: TGTGCCAGCAGCTTTAAACTAGCGGGAGTCAATGAGCAGTTCTTC.

This clonotype came up a few times. CDR3 region: CATSRVPGLTDTQYF. CDR3 DNA: TGTGCCACCAGCAGAGTCCCGGGACTAACAGATACGCAGTATTTT. This chain uses TRBV15 with TRBJ2-3; 7 nucleotides line up with TRBD2. CDR3 length equals 15 residues. CDR1 is LNHNV and CDR2 is YYDKDF in the germline V gene (reference sequence). V trimming: 1 base; J trimming: 3 bases; junction bases outside the gene matches: 4.

The rearrangement joins TRBV4-2 to TRBJ2-7, with 12 nucleotides matching TRBD2. Germline CDR1 is LGHNA and CDR2 is YNFKEQ. The CDR3 extends over 18 amino acids. V was pared by 0 bases and J by 0 bases, with 6 bases of the junction left unmatched. The CDR3 loop reads CASSQELAGGTTSYEQYF. The CDR3 bases are TGTGCCAGCAGCCAAGAACTAGCGGGAGGAACTACCTCCTACGAGCAGTACTTC.

The rearrangement joins TRBV6-2 or TRBV6-3 to TRBJ1-1; D gene uncertain. The germline CDR1 and CDR2 sequences are MNHEY and SVGEGT. The CDR3 runs 13 residues. V dropped 10 bases and J dropped 5 bases, with 17 bases sitting between them. The CDR3 bases are TGTGCCACCACCGAGGGCGTGAGTACTGAAGCTTTCTTT. Protein product: CATTEGVSTEAFF.

This clonotype was recorded a few times. The chain uses TRBV3-1 and TRBJ1-3; TRBD1 might be the D (6 bases). The CDR3 consists of 16 residues. V dropped 3 bases and J dropped 0 bases, with 12 bases sitting between them. Germline V gene sequence: CDR1 LGHDT, CDR2 YNNKEL (reference sequence). The CDR3 region has the DNA TGTGCCAGCAGCCACCTACAGGGCGTCTCTGGAAACACCATATATTTT. It codes for CASSHLQGVSGNTIYF.

This clonotype came up a few times. The V call is TRBV4-2, the J call TRBJ2-7; the match to TRBD2 covers 10 bases. V trimming: 4 bases; J trimming: 7 bases; junction bases outside the gene matches: 22. The CDR3 has 19 residues. From germline, CDR1 is LGHNA and CDR2 YNFKEQ. CDR3 sequence (DNA): TGTGCCAGCAGCCTCCAACCGCCCACCCCGGCTAGCGGGAGAATAGAGCAGTACTTC. This translates into CASSLQPPTPASGRIEQYF.

The chain uses TRBV7-9 and TRBJ1-1, with D hard to call. Germline V gene sequence: CDR1 SEHNR, CDR2 FQNEAQ (reference sequence). CDR3 length equals 12 residues. Trimming stripped 7 bases from V and 5 bases from J, with 11 bases between. The CDR3 protein is CASTTGRTEAFF. The DNA of the CDR3 is TGTGCCAGCACTACCGGGAGGACTGAAGCTTTCTTT.

V is TRBV19 and J is TRBJ2-5; 7 nucleotides agree with TRBD1. Unmatched junction bases numbered 10, after V lost 3 bases and J lost 0 bases. Germline-derived CDR1 and CDR2 are LNHDA and SQIVND (reference sequence). This CDR3 spans 17 amino acids. The DNA for the CDR3 is TGTGCCAGTAGTATCGTCCCGGGACAGAGTAACCAAGAGACCCAGTACTTC. Translation: CASSIVPGQSNQETQYF.

This clonotype has a handful of counts. The rearrangement uses TRBV27 and TRBJ2-3; D is undetermined. This CDR3 contains 14 residues. Germline CDR1 is MNHEY and CDR2 is SMNVEV (reference sequence). The V gene lost 2 bases and the J gene lost 4 bases, with 10 bases spanning the gap. The CDR3 DNA follows: TGTGCCAGCAGTTTAGGTATCCCTGCAGATACGCAGTATTTT. Encoded protein: CASSLGIPADTQYF.

This clonotype was counted at least ten times. The CDR3 is CATSGTTRPYNEQFF. The CDR3 DNA reads TGTGCCACCAGCGGGACTACACGGCCATACAATGAGCAGTTCTTC. The rearrangement joins TRBV24-1 to TRBJ2-1, with TRBD2 matching 7 bases. The CDR3 covers 15 residues. Germline lookup yields CDR1 KGHDR and CDR2 SFDVKD. With 7 bases clipped from V and 4 bases from J, the junction kept 9 bases outside the gene matches.

The chain has TRBV7-2 and TRBJ2-1; 9 nucleotides match TRBD1. V shed 6 bases, J shed 2 bases, and the junction held 8 bases outside the gene matches. Germline CDR1 SGHTA, CDR2 FQGNSA. The CDR3 contains 16 residues. This chain's CDR3 is CASSYGDRVPYNEQFF. The CDR3 nucleotides are TGTGCCAGCAGTTACGGGGACAGGGTTCCCTACAATGAGCAGTTCTTC.

The sample holds a few counts of this clonotype. This chain joins TRBV5-4 and TRBJ2-7, with a tentative D call TRBD1 (5 bases). The CDR3 consists of 15 residues. The V gene's germline CDR1 is SGHNT and CDR2 YYREEE (reference sequence). Trimming took off 4 bases at V and 0 bases at J, with 14 bases between the two ends. The CDR3 DNA reads TGTGCCAGCAGCCTAACAGGTGCAAGCTCCTACGAGCAGTACTTC. Protein product: CASSLTGASSYEQYF. The whole variable domain, remainder taken from reference TRBV5-4 and TRBJ2-7, is ETGVTQSPTHLIKTRGQQVTLRCSSQSGHNTVSWYQQALGQGPQFIFQYYREEENGRGNFPPRFSGLQFPNYSSELNVNALELDDSALYLCASSLTGASSYEQYFGPGTRLTVT.

The chain recombines TRBV6-5 with TRBJ2-1, with D perhaps matching TRBD1 or TRBD2 (6 bases each). Germline V CDR1 and CDR2: MNHEY, SVGAGI. The CDR3 has 14 residues. V lost 5 bases, J lost 7 bases, and 15 bases lay in between. The CDR3 nucleotides read TGTGCCAGCAGTCCGGGGTGGGGGGCGAATGAGCAGTTCTTC. Protein: CASSPGWGANEQFF.

This clonotype was found many times. The V call is TRBV7-2, the J call TRBJ2-1; D is perhaps TRBD2 (7 bases). Trimming stripped 2 bases from V and 0 bases from J, with 23 bases between. In germline, CDR1 is SGHTA, CDR2 FQGNSA. This CDR3 is 20 amino acids long. This CDR3 is CASSLPGGRGGISSYNEQFF. The CDR3, as DNA: TGTGCCAGCAGCTTACCGGGGGGTAGGGGGGGGATTAGCTCCTACAATGAGCAGTTCTTC.

V and J are TRBV12-3 or TRBV12-4 and TRBJ2-1; D unresolved. V was pared by 4 bases and J by 0 bases, with 10 bases between. The CDR3 has 15 residues. CDR3 sequence reads: CASSSSPSSYNEQFF. CDR3 bases: TGTGCCAGCAGTTCCTCTCCCAGCTCCTACAATGAGCAGTTCTTC.

This clonotype was counted at least ten times. The J gene is TRBJ1-2, the V gene TRBV20-1; D uncertain. Trimming took 6 bases from V and 7 from J, leaving 15 bases between them. The CDR3 is 12 residues long. In germline, CDR1 is DFQATT, CDR2 SNEGSKA (reference sequence). The CDR3 nucleotides are TGCAGTGCCCCGAACCCAATGGGTGGCTACACCTTC. Translated, it gives CSAPNPMGGYTF.

The chain is built from TRBV12-3 or TRBV12-4 and TRBJ1-4; TRBD1 matches at 9 bases. The V and J ends lost 7 bases and 7 bases, in that order; junction bases with no gene match: 10. This CDR3 spans 15 amino acids. CDR3 region: CASTLGQGVREKLFF. The CDR3 region has the DNA TGTGCCAGCACCCTGGGACAGGGAGTTCGTGAAAAACTGTTTTTT.

V and J are TRBV19 and TRBJ2-5, with D possibly TRBD1 on 6 matching bases. This CDR3 has 15 residues. From germline, CDR1 is LNHDA and CDR2 SQIVND (reference sequence). The ends were cut back, 3 bases at V and 4 bases at J, with 15 bases in the middle. The CDR3 loop reads CASSIFRAQGETQYF. The CDR3 DNA follows: TGTGCCAGTAGTATTTTCCGGGCACAGGGAGAGACCCAGTACTTC.

This clonotype was seen a single time. The chain couples TRBV7-4 to TRBJ2-1; 9 bases match TRBD2. V gave up 3 bases and J gave up 4 bases; unmatched junction bases: 4. This CDR3 region has 15 residues. Germline CDR1 SGHVT, CDR2 SQSDAQ. The CDR3 region is CASSFLLAGYNEQFF. CDR3 DNA: TGTGCCAGCAGCTTTCTGCTAGCGGGGTACAATGAGCAGTTCTTC.

V usage is TRBV14 and J usage is TRBJ2-7; no clear D. Trimming took 0 bases from V and 1 from J, leaving 7 bases between them. The CDR3 totals 14 residues. Germline V CDR1 and CDR2: SGHDN, FVKESK. This CDR3 is CASSQDVGSYEQYF. CDR3 DNA: TGTGCCAGCAGCCAAGATGTCGGGTCCTACGAGCAGTACTTC.

This clonotype was seen a few times. The chain carries TRBV29-1 and TRBJ2-2; D is uncertain. CDR1 and CDR2 from the germline V gene are SQVTM and ANQGSEA. The CDR3 is made up of 12 amino acids. V was clipped by 4 bases and J by 0 bases, with 3 bases between them. The CDR3 nucleotides read TGCAGCGTTGTGACGAACACCGGGGAGCTGTTTTTT. Amino acid sequence: CSVVTNTGELFF.

This clonotype was picked up one time. In DNA form, the CDR3 reads TGTGCCAGCAGTATGGACGGAGAAGAGACCCAGTACTTC. The encoded protein is CASSMDGEETQYF. V usage is TRBV2 and J usage is TRBJ2-5; D unresolved. This CDR3 comprises 13 residues. V gave up 5 bases and J gave up 3 bases, with 10 bases separating them. The germline CDR1 and CDR2 sequences are SNHLY and FYNNEI.

This clonotype was picked up many times. The gene calls are TRBV2 and TRBJ2-5; D is unclear. The CDR3 has 12 residues. Per germline, CDR1 SNHLY and CDR2 FYNNEI. Trimming removed 6 bases at V and 3 bases at J, with 8 bases between. The CDR3 sequence: CASSRREETQYF. CDR3 nucleotide sequence: TGTGCCAGCAGCAGACGTGAAGAGACCCAGTACTTC.

This clonotype was seen ten or more times. The chain couples TRBV7-2 to TRBJ1-3; weak D call: TRBD1 (5 bases). Per germline, CDR1 SGHTA and CDR2 FQGNSA. The CDR3 length is 15 residues. Trimming cost V 5 bases and J 0 bases, with 11 bases left between them. The CDR3 nucleotides are TGTGCCAGCAGCCGGGACGTAGGCTCTGGAAACACCATATATTTT. Translated, it gives CASSRDVGSGNTIYF. The variable domain in full, completed from reference TRBV7-2 and TRBJ1-3, reads GAGVSQSPSNKVTEKGKDVELRCDPISGHTALYWYRQSLGQGLEFLIYFQGNSAPDKSGLPSDRFSAERTGGSVSTLTIQRTQQEDSAVYLCASSRDVGSGNTIYFGEGSWLTVV.

This clonotype has only a few counts. V and J are TRBV4-1 and TRBJ2-6; no definite D call. Deletions cut 4 bases from V and 0 bases from J, with 4 bases between. Per the germline V gene, CDR1 is MGHRA and CDR2 is YSYEKL. This CDR3 is built from 14 residues. The CDR3 sequence is CASSLRSGANVLTF. The CDR3 DNA sequence: TGCGCCAGCAGCCTTCGCTCTGGGGCCAACGTCCTGACTTTC.

This clonotype was recorded a few times. The chain employs TRBV24-1 and TRBJ2-1; 11 nucleotides line up with TRBD1. V lost 10 bases and J lost 6; bases outside the gene matches: 7. The CDR3 runs to 14 residues. CDR1 is KGHDR and CDR2 is SFDVKD in the germline V gene. CDR3 coding DNA: TGTGCCACGGCCGGGACAGGGGGGTCCAATGAGCAGTTCTTC. The encoded protein is CATAGTGGSNEQFF.

This clonotype was found a few times. V gene TRBV6-2 or TRBV6-3 combines with J gene TRBJ2-1; TRBD2 matches 11 bases. The germline V gene encodes CDR1 MNHEY and CDR2 SVGEGT. V was clipped by 0 bases and J by 7 bases; unmatched bases: 5. The CDR3 has 16 residues. This CDR3 is CASSYSALAGGNEQFF. The CDR3 DNA reads TGTGCCAGCAGTTACTCGGCCCTAGCGGGAGGAAATGAGCAGTTCTTC.

This clonotype was seen just once. V and J are TRBV12-3 or TRBV12-4 and TRBJ1-6; possible D gene TRBD1, 5 bases. Trimming removed 3 bases at V and 7 bases at J, with 7 bases between. The CDR3 is made up of 13 amino acids. For the CDR3, the DNA is TGTGCCAGCAGTTTCGGGGGGAATTCACCCCTCCACTTT. It encodes CASSFGGNSPLHF.

This clonotype showed up just a few times. This chain links TRBV19 with TRBJ1-1; maybe TRBD1 (5 bases). Germline-derived CDR1 and CDR2 are LNHDA and SQIVND (reference sequence). CDR3 length: 15 amino acids. V lost 0 bases to trimming and J lost 4 bases, with 12 bases between them. CDR3: CASSIDAGTLTEAFF. The DNA of the CDR3 is TGTGCCAGTAGTATAGACGCAGGGACGCTCACTGAAGCTTTCTTT.

V and J are TRBV2 and TRBJ2-7; 8 nucleotides match TRBD2. Germline CDR1 is SNHLY and CDR2 is FYNNEI. V shed 5 bases, J shed 0 bases, and the junction held 9 bases outside the gene matches. The CDR3 runs 16 residues. Here the CDR3 DNA reads TGTGCCAGCAGTTCCCGACCGGGACTAGGCTCCTACGAGCAGTACTTC. The encoded protein is CASSSRPGLGSYEQYF. The whole variable domain, filled in from reference TRBV2 and TRBJ2-7, reads EPEVTQTPSHQVTQMGQEVILRCVPISNHLYFYWYRQILGQKVEFLVSFYNNEISEKSEIFDDQFSVERPDGSNFTLKIRSTKLEDSAMYFCASSSRPGLGSYEQYFGPGTRLTVT.

The chain recombines TRBV5-1 with TRBJ1-1; 10 bases align to TRBD1. V trimming: 4 bases; J trimming: 5 bases; junction bases outside the gene matches: 5. From germline, CDR1 is SGHRS and CDR2 YFSETQ. CDR3 size: 14 residues. As DNA, the CDR3 is TGCGCCAGCAGCGAGGGGACAGGGGTGACTGAAGCTTTCTTT. This codes for CASSEGTGVTEAFF. The full variable domain, in which reference TRBV5-1 and TRBJ1-1 provide the parts outside the CDR3, is KAGVTQTPRYLIKTRGQQVTLSCSPISGHRSVSWYQQTPGQGLQFLFEYFSETQRNKGNFPGRFSGRQFSNSRSEMNVSTLELGDSALYLCASSEGTGVTEAFFGQGTRLTVV.

This clonotype appeared a few times. The rearrangement links TRBV6-5 to TRBJ1-2; D is unclear. CDR1 and CDR2 (germline): MNHEY, SVGAGI. The CDR3 loop spans 14 amino acids. V dropped 5 bases and J dropped 1 base, with 11 bases sitting between them. CDR3 DNA: TGTGCCAGCAGTGGAGAGTGGGGTAACTATGGCTACACCTTC. Its translation is CASSGEWGNYGYTF.